This TCR beta chain was recovered during a study of CD8+ T cells in alopecia areata. Treatment indicated: oral pan-JAK inhibitor, 5-10 mg twice daily. Study observations and caveats: Scalp clonality, along with expanded CD8+ clones among the top 100, was significantly decreased by tofacitinib.

Extracted from the samples, RNA was reverse transcribed into cDNA to serve as the sequencing template. The table came from immunoSEQ multiplex PCR; TCRdb's copy has only in-frame clones and leaves some out. The table shows 150,000 to 200,000 clones, with roughly half occurring only once. Concerning this clone itself: Its antigen is as yet unknown.

The sequence came from a human donor with alopecia areata. The sequencing used CD8+ T cells sorted from blood, collected around week 52, from a patient treated with tofacitinib.

In nucleotides, the CDR3 is TGTGCCATTTCAGGGGGCGCGGGATCACCCCTCCACTTT. It specifies CAISGGAGSPLHF. V usage is TRBV6-6 and J usage is TRBJ1-6, with 8 bases identical to TRBD1. The CDR3 extends over 13 amino acids. The junction had 9 bases not matched to a gene; V was cut back by 10 bases and J by 10 bases. Germline lookup yields CDR1 MNHNY and CDR2 SVGAGI (reference sequence).